The present T cell receptor (beta chain) was sequenced within a study of blood T cell repertoires in COVID-19. Study details: Sources were T cells, B-cell-depleted T cells, or PBMCs; the material itself was cDNA or gDNA.

This CDR3 contains 17 residues. V lost 0 bases and J 2 bases, leaving 16 bases between the germline ends. CDR1 and CDR2 from the germline V gene are LGHDT and YNNKEL (reference sequence). Clones were sequenced by immunoSEQ multiplex PCR, and TCRdb holds only the in-frame ones, with some missing. The table shows 200,000 to 300,000 clones, with 86% occurring only once. The chain uses TRBV3-1 (or the pseudogene TRBV3-2) and TRBJ2-5, with a weak D call TRBD1 (6 bases). Sequencing used PBMCs or T cells enriched from blood (not recorded which). This sequence originates from a young woman who had recovered from COVID-19. The CDR3 region is CASSQECVGHSQETQYF. CDR3 nucleotides: TGTGCCAGCAGCCAAGAATGTGTGGGACATAGTCAAGAGACCCAGTACTTC.